These 20 T cell receptor beta chains share one sample of origin, sequenced in a study of CD8+CD57+ T cells in acquired aplastic anemia. It was patients with CD8+CD57+ cell expansion by flow cytometry who were chosen for sequencing. TCR beta VDJ and CDR3 profiling used genomic DNA as template. TCRdb reprocessed the reads with MiXCR, giving one entry per CDR3 protein. This table has approximately 180,000 distinct CDR3 sequences, about 60% appearing once. Material for sequencing was sorted CD4+, CD8+, or CD8+CD57+ T cells (not recorded which) from PBMCs. All receptors derive from a human donor with aplastic anemia.

This clonotype came up many times. The chain recombines TRBV4-1 with TRBJ1-2, with D maybe TRBD1 (6 bases). V lost 0 bases, J lost 6 bases, and 11 bases lay in between. Germline CDR1 MGHRA, CDR2 YSYEKL. The CDR3 runs to 14 residues. The CDR3 region is CASSQESRTDGYTF. For the CDR3, the DNA is TGCGCCAGCAGCCAAGAGTCCCGGACAGATGGCTACACCTTC.

This clonotype was counted a single time. The rearrangement links TRBV25-1 to TRBJ1-2; TRBD1 matches at 8 bases. The V gene end was trimmed by 4 bases and the J gene end by 3 bases; junction bases not matched to a gene: 10. There are 16 residues in the CDR3. Germline loops: CDR1 MGHDK, CDR2 SYGVNS. This chain's CDR3 is CASSAIDRGSDYGYTF. In DNA, the CDR3 is TGTGCCAGCAGTGCCATAGACAGGGGATCGGACTATGGCTACACCTTC.

This chain joins TRBV10-3 and TRBJ2-2; perhaps TRBD1 as D (5 bases). The CDR3 totals 15 residues. V dropped 3 bases and J dropped 6 bases, with 14 bases sitting between them. Germline CDR1 and CDR2: ENHRY and SYGVKD. CDR3 bases: TGTGCCATCAGTGAAGGGGCTAGGGCTGCCGGGGAGCTGTTTTTT. It specifies CAISEGARAAGELFF.

This rearrangement joins TRBV11-1 to TRBJ2-7; D remains ambiguous. Trimming stripped 3 bases from V and 5 bases from J, with 5 bases between. CDR3 length: 11 amino acids. CDR1 is SGHAT, CDR2 FQDESV, per germline (reference sequence). CDR3 sequence: CASSFTDEQYF. DNA for the CDR3: TGTGCCAGCAGCTTTACCGACGAGCAGTACTTC. Based on the CDR3 plus reference TRBV11-1 and TRBJ2-7, the full variable domain is EAEVAQSPRYKITEKSQAVAFWCDPISGHATLYWYRQILGQGPELLVQFQDESVVDDSQLPKDRFSAERLKGVDSTLKIQPAELGDSAMYLCASSFTDEQYFGPGTRLTVT.

The chain links TRBV10-3 to TRBJ2-1, with D unclear. Germline V gives CDR1 ENHRY, CDR2 SYGVKD. This CDR3 region has 12 residues. Trimming took 5 bases from V and 6 from J, leaving 8 bases between them. CDR3 sequence (DNA): TGTGCCATCAGTTCCCACACCAATGAGCAGTTCTTC. This codes for CAISSHTNEQFF.

The V call is TRBV10-3, the J call TRBJ1-2; D perhaps matches TRBD1 (6 bases). CDR3 length: 17 residues. V gave up 3 bases and J gave up 5 bases, with 22 bases separating them. CDR1 ENHRY and CDR2 SYGVKD come from the germline V gene. CDR3 nucleotides: TGTGCCATCAGTGACCCCCTCGTCGAAGGGAGGGGGTATGGCTACACCTTC. Amino acids: CAISDPLVEGRGYGYTF.

V is TRBV2 and J is TRBJ1-1; 8 positions match TRBD1. V lost 6 bases to trimming and J lost 3 bases; unmatched junction nucleotides: 6. This CDR3 is built from 14 residues. The germline CDR1 and CDR2 sequences are SNHLY and FYNNEI. The CDR3 region is CASSTDRAYTEAFF. CDR3 sequence (DNA): TGTGCCAGCAGCACGGACAGGGCCTACACTGAAGCTTTCTTT.

This clonotype was recorded a few times. The CDR3 bases are TGTGCCAGCACTTCCGGGGGGAATTCACCCCTCCACTTT. It specifies CASTSGGNSPLHF. This sequence joins TRBV2 and TRBJ1-6; D perhaps matches TRBD1 (5 bases). CDR3 length: 13 residues. Trimming left V 7 bases short and J 7 bases short, with 11 bases between. Germline V gene sequence: CDR1 SNHLY, CDR2 FYNNEI.

Note on this clonotype: Germline and junction disagree at one end, which may indicate a read error. The gene calls are TRBV15 and TRBJ2-5; 7 nucleotides agree with TRBD1. The length of the CDR3 is 14 residues. CDR1 LNHNV and CDR2 YYDKDF come from the germline V gene (reference sequence). CDR3 DNA sequence: TGTGTCACCAGCAGCACGACAGGGAGTGGGACCCAGTACTTC. Translated, it gives CVTSSTTGSGTQYF.

This clonotype was found a few times. The CDR3, as DNA: TGTGCCATCAGTGGAGGGCAACCCACAGATACGCAGTATTTT. Translated: CAISGGQPTDTQYF. The genes are TRBV10-3 and TRBJ2-3; D is possibly TRBD2 (5 bases). Trimming shortened V by 4 bases and J by 2 bases, and 10 bases separated the two germline ends. Germline V gives CDR1 ENHRY, CDR2 SYGVKD. The CDR3 runs 14 residues.

This clonotype was observed at least ten times. V usage is TRBV2 and J usage is TRBJ2-7; no clear D. With 7 bases removed from V and 2 bases from J, the gap between germline ends came to 9 bases. Germline CDR1 SNHLY, CDR2 FYNNEI. The CDR3 extends over 12 amino acids. DNA for the CDR3: TGTGCCAGCACCCCCAGTACCTACGAGCAGTACTTC. It encodes CASTPSTYEQYF.

This clonotype was recorded a few times. This may come from a read error, since a much larger clone is one base off. J is TRBJ2-3 and V is TRBV2; D uncertain. Trimming stripped 7 bases from V and 4 bases from J, with 9 bases between. The CDR3 spans 12 residues. Germline V gives CDR1 SNHLY, CDR2 FYNNEI. The CDR3 DNA follows: TGTGCCAGCAACGTAGGGCCAGATACGCAGTATTTT. Encoded protein: CASNVGPDTQYF.

The chain carries TRBV7-9 and TRBJ1-1; perhaps TRBD1 as D (5 bases). The CDR3 consists of 13 residues. V was shortened by 5 bases and J by 10 bases, with 17 bases between the two germline ends. Germline CDR1 is SEHNR and CDR2 is FQNEAQ (reference sequence). CDR3 in amino acids: CASSATPDIVAFF. Written as DNA, the CDR3 is TGTGCCAGCAGCGCCACACCGGACATCGTAGCTTTCTTT.

In the case of this clonotype: A much larger clone differs by one base, so this may be a read error. The rearrangement joins TRBV7-2 to TRBJ1-5; possible D gene TRBD1, 5 bases. Germline values: CDR1 SGHTA, CDR2 FQGNSA. The CDR3 loop spans 15 amino acids. CDR3 sequence reads: CASSLEGTDNQPPHF. The CDR3 DNA reads as TGTGCCAGCAGCTTAGAGGGGACGGATAATCAGCCCCCGCATTTT.

In its sample, this clonotype was seen many times. This chain links TRBV2 with TRBJ1-2; 11 bases line up with TRBD1. This CDR3 has 16 residues. Germline-derived CDR1 and CDR2 are SNHLY and FYNNEI. J was trimmed by 6 bases and V by 3 bases; bases with no gene match: 9. The CDR3: CASSDVPGQGDHGYTF. The CDR3 DNA is TGTGCCAGCAGTGACGTCCCGGGACAGGGGGACCATGGCTACACCTTC. The full variable domain, rest sourced from reference TRBV2 and TRBJ1-2, is EPEVTQTPSHQVTQMGQEVILRCVPISNHLYFYWYRQILGQKVEFLVSFYNNEISEKSEIFDDQFSVERPDGSNFTLKIRSTKLEDSAMYFCASSDVPGQGDHGYTFGSGTRLTVV.

V is TRBV9 and J is TRBJ2-5; possibly TRBD1 for D (5 bases). Germline loops: CDR1 SGDLS, CDR2 YYNGEE. The CDR3 loop spans 15 amino acids. The V end was cut by 1 base, the J end by 5 bases, with 15 bases between. CDR3 amino acids: CASSVRGRSSETQYF. CDR3 nucleotide sequence: TGTGCCAGCAGCGTAAGGGGTCGGAGTTCGGAGACCCAGTACTTC. Together with reference TRBV9 and TRBJ2-5, the CDR3 gives the full variable domain: DSGVTQTPKHLITATGQRVTLRCSPRSGDLSVYWYQQSLDQGLQFLIQYYNGEERAKGNILERFSAQQFPDLHSELNLSSLELGDSALYFCASSVRGRSSETQYFGPGTRLLVL.

The chain recombines TRBV20-1 with TRBJ2-7, with D possibly TRBD1 on 6 matching bases. The CDR3 length is 12 residues. Per germline, CDR1 DFQATT and CDR2 SNEGSKA (reference sequence). Trimming removed 7 bases from V and 7 bases from J, with 17 bases in between. The CDR3 sequence is CSGGLGAREQYF. CDR3 nucleotides: TGCAGTGGCGGTTTGGGGGCGCGGGAGCAGTACTTC.

This clonotype was seen only a few times. V usage is TRBV12-3 or TRBV12-4 and J usage is TRBJ2-7; no firm D call. The CDR3 spans 11 residues. Trimming removed 5 bases at V and 4 bases at J, with 6 bases between. The CDR3 reads CASSRNYEQYF. For the CDR3, the DNA is TGTGCCAGCAGTCGAAATTACGAGCAGTACTTC.

The chain recombines TRBV7-9 with TRBJ1-4; a weak D match, TRBD1 (6 bases). Germline V gene data show CDR1 as SEHNR and CDR2 as FQNEAQ (reference sequence). This CDR3 spans 13 amino acids. Trimming cost V 4 bases and J 11 bases, with 14 bases left between them. The CDR3 nucleotides read TGTGCCAGCAGCTCACAGGGTGTGGAGAAACTGTTTTTT. Translated: CASSSQGVEKLFF.

This clonotype was counted between two and nine times. The chain couples TRBV29-1 to TRBJ1-2; TRBD1 is a possible D gene (6 bases). From germline, CDR1 is SQVTM and CDR2 ANQGSEA. This CDR3 spans 13 amino acids. The V end was cut by 2 bases, the J end by 3 bases, with 10 bases between. The CDR3 protein is CSVESAGDYGYTF. The CDR3 DNA is TGCAGCGTTGAATCGGCAGGGGACTATGGCTACACCTTC.